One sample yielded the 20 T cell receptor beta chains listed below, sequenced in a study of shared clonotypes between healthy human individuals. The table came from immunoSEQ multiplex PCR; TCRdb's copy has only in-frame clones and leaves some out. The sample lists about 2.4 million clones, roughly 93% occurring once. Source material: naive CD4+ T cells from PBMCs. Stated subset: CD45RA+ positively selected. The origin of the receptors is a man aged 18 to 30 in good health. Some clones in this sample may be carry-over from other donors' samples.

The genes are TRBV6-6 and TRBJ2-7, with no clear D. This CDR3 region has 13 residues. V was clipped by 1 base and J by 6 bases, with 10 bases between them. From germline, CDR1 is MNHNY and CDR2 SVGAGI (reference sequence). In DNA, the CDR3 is TGTGCCAGCAGTTACTACTCGGGCGCCGAGCAGTACTTC. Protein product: CASSYYSGAEQYF.

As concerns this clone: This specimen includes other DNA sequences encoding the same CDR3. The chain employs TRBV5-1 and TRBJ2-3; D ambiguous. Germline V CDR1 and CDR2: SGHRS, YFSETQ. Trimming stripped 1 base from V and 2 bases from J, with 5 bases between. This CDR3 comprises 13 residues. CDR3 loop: CASSLIPTDTQYF. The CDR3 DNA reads TGCGCCAGCAGCTTGATACCCACAGATACGCAGTATTTT.

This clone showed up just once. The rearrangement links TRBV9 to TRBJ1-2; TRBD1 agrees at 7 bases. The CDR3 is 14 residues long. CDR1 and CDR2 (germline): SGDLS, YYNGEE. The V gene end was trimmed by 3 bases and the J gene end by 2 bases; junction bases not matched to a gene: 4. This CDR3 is CASSGPGGNYGYTF. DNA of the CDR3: TGTGCCAGCAGCGGACCAGGGGGAAACTATGGCTACACCTTC.

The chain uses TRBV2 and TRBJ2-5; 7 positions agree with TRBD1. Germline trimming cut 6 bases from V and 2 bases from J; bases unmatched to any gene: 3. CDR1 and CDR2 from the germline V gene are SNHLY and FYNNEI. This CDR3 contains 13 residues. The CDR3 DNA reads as TGTGCCAGCAGGGGGACAGCACAAGAGACCCAGTACTTC. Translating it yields CASRGTAQETQYF.

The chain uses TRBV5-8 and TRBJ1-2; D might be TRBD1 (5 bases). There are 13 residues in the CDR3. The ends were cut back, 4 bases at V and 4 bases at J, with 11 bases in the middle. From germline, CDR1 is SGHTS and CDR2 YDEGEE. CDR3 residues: CASSPEGPYGYTF. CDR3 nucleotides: TGTGCCAGCAGCCCCGAGGGGCCCTATGGCTACACCTTC.

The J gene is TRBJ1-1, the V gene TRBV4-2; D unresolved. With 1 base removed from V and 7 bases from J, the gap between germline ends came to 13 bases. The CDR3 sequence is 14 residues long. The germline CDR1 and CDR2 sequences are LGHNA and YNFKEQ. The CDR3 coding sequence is TGTGCCAGCAGCCAAGCGTCTCCCATCCTTGAAGCTTTCTTT. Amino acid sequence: CASSQASPILEAFF.

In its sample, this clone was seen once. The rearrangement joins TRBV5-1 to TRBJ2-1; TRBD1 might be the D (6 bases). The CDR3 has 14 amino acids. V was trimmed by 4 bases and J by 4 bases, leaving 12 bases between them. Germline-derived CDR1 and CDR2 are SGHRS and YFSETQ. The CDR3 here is CASSQGKGYNEQFF. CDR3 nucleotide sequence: TGCGCCAGCAGCCAGGGGAAGGGTTACAATGAGCAGTTCTTC.

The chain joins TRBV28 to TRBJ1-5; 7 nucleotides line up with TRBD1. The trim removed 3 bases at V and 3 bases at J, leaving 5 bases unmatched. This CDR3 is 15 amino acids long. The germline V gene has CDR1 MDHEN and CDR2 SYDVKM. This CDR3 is CASSFATGFNQPQHF. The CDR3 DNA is TGTGCCAGCAGTTTTGCGACAGGGTTCAATCAGCCCCAGCATTTT. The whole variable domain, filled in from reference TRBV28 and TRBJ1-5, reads DVKVTQSSRYLVKRTGEKVFLECVQDMDHENMFWYRQDPGLGLRLIYFSYDVKMKEKGDIPEGYSVSREKKERFSLILESASTNQTSMYLCASSFATGFNQPQHFGDGTRLSIL.

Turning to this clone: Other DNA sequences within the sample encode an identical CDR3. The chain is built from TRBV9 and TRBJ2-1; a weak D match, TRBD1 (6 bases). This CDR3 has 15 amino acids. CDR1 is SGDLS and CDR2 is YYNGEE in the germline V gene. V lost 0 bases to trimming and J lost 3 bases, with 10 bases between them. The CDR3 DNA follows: TGTGCCAGCAGCGTAGGTGGGGACAACTACAATGAGCAGTTCTTC. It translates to CASSVGGDNYNEQFF.

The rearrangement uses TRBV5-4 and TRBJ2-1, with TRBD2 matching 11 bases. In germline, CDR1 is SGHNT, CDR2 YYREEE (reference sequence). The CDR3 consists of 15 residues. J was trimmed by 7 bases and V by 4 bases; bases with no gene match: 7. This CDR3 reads CASSDTSGSVNEQFF. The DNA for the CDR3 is TGTGCCAGCAGCGACACTAGCGGGAGTGTGAATGAGCAGTTCTTC.

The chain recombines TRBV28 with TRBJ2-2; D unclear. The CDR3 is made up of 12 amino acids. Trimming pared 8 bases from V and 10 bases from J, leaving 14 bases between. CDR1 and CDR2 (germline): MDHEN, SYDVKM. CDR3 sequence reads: CASSDGWEELFF. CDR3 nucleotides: TGTGCCAGCTCGGACGGCTGGGAGGAGCTGTTTTTT.

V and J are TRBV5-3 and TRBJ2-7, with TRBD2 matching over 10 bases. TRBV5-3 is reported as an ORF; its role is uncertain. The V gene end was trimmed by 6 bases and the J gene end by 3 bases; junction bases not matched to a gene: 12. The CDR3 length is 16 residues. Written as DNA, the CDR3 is TGTGCCAGAACGGGATCTCTAGCGGGAGAGAACTACGAGCAGTACTTC. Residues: CARTGSLAGENYEQYF.

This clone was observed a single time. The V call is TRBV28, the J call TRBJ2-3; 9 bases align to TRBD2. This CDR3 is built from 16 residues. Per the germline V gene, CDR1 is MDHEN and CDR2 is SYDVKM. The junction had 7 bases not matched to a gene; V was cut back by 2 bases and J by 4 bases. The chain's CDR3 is CASSLIAGGPPDTQYF. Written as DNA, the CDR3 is TGTGCCAGCAGTTTAATCGCGGGAGGGCCCCCAGATACGCAGTATTTT.

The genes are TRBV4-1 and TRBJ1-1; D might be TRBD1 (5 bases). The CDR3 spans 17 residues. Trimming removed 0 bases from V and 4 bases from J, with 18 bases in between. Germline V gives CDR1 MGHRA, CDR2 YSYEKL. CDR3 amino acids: CASSQDVAGRFGTEAFF. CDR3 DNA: TGCGCCAGCAGCCAAGACGTGGCGGGACGGTTCGGCACTGAAGCTTTCTTT.

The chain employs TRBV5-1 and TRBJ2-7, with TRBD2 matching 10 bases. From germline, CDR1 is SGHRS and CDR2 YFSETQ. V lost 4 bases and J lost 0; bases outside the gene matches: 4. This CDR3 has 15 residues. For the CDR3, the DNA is TGCGCCAGCAGCATTGCTAGCGGGAGCTCCTACGAGCAGTACTTC. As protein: CASSIASGSSYEQYF.

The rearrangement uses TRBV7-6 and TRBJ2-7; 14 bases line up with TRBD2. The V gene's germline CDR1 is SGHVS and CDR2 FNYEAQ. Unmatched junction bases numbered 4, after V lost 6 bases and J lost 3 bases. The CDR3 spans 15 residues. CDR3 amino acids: CASSQGTSGGYEQYF. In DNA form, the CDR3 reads TGTGCCAGCAGTCAAGGGACTAGCGGGGGCTACGAGCAGTACTTC.

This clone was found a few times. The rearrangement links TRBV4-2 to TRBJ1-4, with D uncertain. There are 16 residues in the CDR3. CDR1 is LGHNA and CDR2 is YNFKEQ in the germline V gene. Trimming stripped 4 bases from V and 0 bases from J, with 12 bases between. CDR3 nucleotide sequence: TGTGCCAGCAGCCCACACCCACAGTCAACTAATGAAAAACTGTTTTTT. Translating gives CASSPHPQSTNEKLFF.

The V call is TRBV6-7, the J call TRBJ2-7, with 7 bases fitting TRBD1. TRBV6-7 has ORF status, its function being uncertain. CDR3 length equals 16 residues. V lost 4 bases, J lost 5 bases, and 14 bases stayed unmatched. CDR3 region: CASSFTLRRDRHEQYF. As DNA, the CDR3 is TGTGCCAGCAGTTTCACCCTTCGACGGGACAGACACGAGCAGTACTTC.

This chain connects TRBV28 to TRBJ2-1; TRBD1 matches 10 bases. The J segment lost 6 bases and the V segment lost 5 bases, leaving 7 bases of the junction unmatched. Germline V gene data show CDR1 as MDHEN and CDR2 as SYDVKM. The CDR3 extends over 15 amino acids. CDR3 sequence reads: CASSTRDRGPNEQFF. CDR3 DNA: TGTGCCAGCAGTACCCGGGACAGGGGTCCCAATGAGCAGTTCTTC. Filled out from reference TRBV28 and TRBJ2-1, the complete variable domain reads DVKVTQSSRYLVKRTGEKVFLECVQDMDHENMFWYRQDPGLGLRLIYFSYDVKMKEKGDIPEGYSVSREKKERFSLILESASTNQTSMYLCASSTRDRGPNEQFFGPGTRLTVL.

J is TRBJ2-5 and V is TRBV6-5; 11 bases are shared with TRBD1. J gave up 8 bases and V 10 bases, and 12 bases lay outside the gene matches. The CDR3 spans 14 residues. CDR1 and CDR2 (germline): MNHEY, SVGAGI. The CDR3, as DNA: TGTGCCACCCGACCGCTTGGACAGGGGGCAACCCAGTACTTC. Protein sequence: CATRPLGQGATQYF.